The 7 T cell receptor beta chains given below trace back to one sample, sequenced in a study of beta chain features in type 1 diabetes. Study results and limitations: There was a moderate but significant shortening of TCRB CDR3s in all four CD4+ subsets of Type 1 diabetes patients.

These receptors' antigens are unknown. The whole isolated RNA underwent reverse transcription, so sequencing captured expressed TCRB transcripts. Only in-frame clones appear in the TCRdb table, and some are missing; sequencing was by immunoSEQ multiplex PCR. The table has 300,000 to 400,000 clones, over 9% seen once. What was sequenced was central memory CD4+ T cells from blood. All receptors come from a man younger than 40 with type 1 diabetes.

The chain recombines TRBV29-1 with TRBJ2-3; D gene ambiguous. The CDR3 is 14 amino acids. Between the trimmed V and J ends, which lost 4 bases and 0 bases, there was a span of 11 bases. Germline values: CDR1 SQVTM, CDR2 ANQGSEA. In DNA, the CDR3 is TGCAGCGTTGCGATAGGAGTGAGCACAGATACGCAGTATTTT. Translation gives CSVAIGVSTDTQYF.

V and J are TRBV18 and TRBJ2-7, with D possibly TRBD2 on 6 matching bases. Trimming left V 2 bases short and J 6 bases short, with 11 bases between. In germline, CDR1 is KGHSH, CDR2 LQKENI. The CDR3 runs to 13 residues. CDR3 nucleotide sequence: TGTGCCAGCTCACCAGAAGCGGGTGCCGAGCAGTACTTC. It specifies CASSPEAGAEQYF.

The V and J genes are TRBV7-9 and TRBJ2-7, with 10 bases identical to TRBD1. CDR3 length: 14 amino acids. Germline values: CDR1 SEHNR, CDR2 FQNEAQ (reference sequence). V lost 4 bases, J lost 9 bases, and 9 bases stayed unmatched. The CDR3 nucleotides read TGTGCCAGCAGCTCCCGGGACAGGGGACGGCGGCAGTACTTC. It is translated as CASSSRDRGRRQYF.

Written as DNA, the CDR3 is TGTGCCAGCAGGATTCAGGGGCCACACTACGAGCAGTACTTC. Translating gives CASRIQGPHYEQYF. The rearrangement joins TRBV27 to TRBJ2-7; D may be TRBD1 (6 bases). Germline-derived CDR1 and CDR2 are MNHEY and SMNVEV (reference sequence). Trimming removed 6 bases at V and 3 bases at J, with 15 bases between. CDR3 size: 14 residues.

This chain links TRBV28 with TRBJ2-7; D is unclear. The V end lost 5 bases, the J end lost 6 bases, and 8 bases lay between the germline ends. Germline-derived CDR1 and CDR2 are MDHEN and SYDVKM. This CDR3 is built from 11 residues. CDR3 in amino acids: CASSPWSEQYF. CDR3 sequence (DNA): TGTGCCAGCAGTCCGTGGAGCGAGCAGTACTTC.

This clone has more than one count but fewer than ten. The genes are TRBV2 and TRBJ2-5; D perhaps matches TRBD1 (6 bases). CDR3 length: 13 residues. The V end was cut by 7 bases, the J end by 1 base, with 10 bases between. The germline gives CDR1 SNHLY, CDR2 FYNNEI. The CDR3 nucleotides are TGTGCCAGCACCCAGGGGCCCCAAGAGACCCAGTACTTC. Translation: CASTQGPQETQYF.

This clone was detected only a few times. The chain combines TRBV30 with TRBJ1-1, with TRBD1 matching 9 bases. This CDR3 contains 13 residues. The V gene's germline CDR1 is GTSNPN and CDR2 SVGIG (reference sequence). Unmatched junction bases numbered 4, after V lost 4 bases and J lost 4 bases. The CDR3 loop reads CAWTLTGGTEAFF. The CDR3 DNA reads as TGTGCCTGGACCTTGACAGGGGGCACTGAAGCTTTCTTT.